This T cell receptor (beta chain) was found in a study of T cell responses to AZD1222 COVID-19 vaccine. Notes on the study in general: Epitopes outside B.1.351 and B.1.1.7 mutated regions reportedly drew nearly half of spike TCRs.

This CDR3 has 15 residues. CDR1 is ENHRY and CDR2 is SYGVKD in the germline V gene. V was pared by 6 bases and J by 0 bases, with 14 bases between. Sequencing was performed with immunoSEQ multiplex PCR; in TCRdb, only in-frame clones are kept and a portion is missing. The data hold over 110,000 clones, with 80% to 90% observed a single time. This clone was detected a few times. The antigen is not known. The receptor was derived from an adult in good health. The source material was peripheral blood, sampled on day 0 of AZD1222 vaccination. The rearrangement links TRBV10-3 to TRBJ1-1; D is perhaps TRBD1 (5 bases). The DNA for the CDR3 is TGTGCCATCAGCGGGACGCAGGATTTGAACACTGAAGCTTTCTTT. Translation: CAISGTQDLNTEAFF.